This TCR beta chain was sequenced during a study of regulatory dendritic cells for organ transplantation. Some clones are missing from TCRdb's copy, which holds only in-frame ones; the method was immunoSEQ multiplex PCR. The sample shows under 30,000 clones, over 60% of them seen only once. To note about this clone: Its cognate antigen is unknown.

Germline lookup yields CDR1 SGHVS and CDR2 FQNEAQ. There are 13 residues in the CDR3. The ends were cut back, 2 bases at V and 3 bases at J, with 8 bases in the middle. Regarding the study as a whole: Memory T cells were less diverse than naive, with memory CD8+ most oligoclonal. Memory CD8+ clonal expansion seemed more limited with regulatory than mature dendritic cells.

Sequences were obtained from memory CD4+ T cells from blood. Specified subset: CD45RO+ memory T cells. J is TRBJ2-7 and V is TRBV7-8, with unresolved D. The receptor was derived from a human donor in good health. The CDR3 nucleotides are TGTGCCAGCAGCTTAACAGTCAACTACGAGCAGTACTTC. It encodes CASSLTVNYEQYF.